The text below deals with one TCR beta chain. What it binds is unknown. There were healthy Caucasian individuals from Russia, aged about 6 to 100, serving as donors. Peripheral blood, ten milliliters per donor, was collected. PCR was performed a second time for about 7 to 11 cycles using a sample-barcoded 5' primer and a J-beta primer mix. Tagging of each cDNA molecule was performed by a template-switch adaptor with 12 random nucleotides. One entry per CDR3 protein, called by TCRdb with MiXCR from the 5' RACE reads. The profile shows around 790,000 distinct CDR3 sequences, about 42% of them singletons. This sample is part of a study of blood T cells in healthy people across ages. Regarding the study as a whole: Per-million-T-cell TCR beta diversity fell roughly linearly with age.

V was clipped by 4 bases and J by 8 bases, with 18 bases between them. The CDR3 contains 14 residues. The V gene's germline CDR1 is SGHRS and CDR2 YFSETQ. Sequences were obtained from blood. This sequence was found in a man aged 60-69 years in good health. The chain employs TRBV5-1 and TRBJ1-2; D is undetermined. The CDR3 sequence is CASSVSDTTAGYTF. CDR3 in DNA: TGCGCCAGCAGCGTCAGCGATACCACGGCGGGCTACACCTTC. Looking up the rest from reference TRBV5-1 and TRBJ1-2 gives the full variable domain: KAGVTQTPRYLIKTRGQQVTLSCSPISGHRSVSWYQQTPGQGLQFLFEYFSETQRNKGNFPGRFSGRQFSNSRSEMNVSTLELGDSALYLCASSVSDTTAGYTFGSGTRLTVV.